Sequencing of this T cell receptor beta chain was carried out in a study of blood T cell repertoires in COVID-19. Measured with immunoSEQ multiplex PCR; TCRdb has only the in-frame clones, and not every one. Here the sample spans around 350,000 clones, around nine tenths being singletons. Between the trimmed V and J ends, which lost 4 bases and 6 bases, there was a span of 6 bases. Germline loops: CDR1 LGHNA, CDR2 YNFKEQ. This CDR3 spans 12 amino acids. Sample: peripheral blood. V gene TRBV4-2 combines with J gene TRBJ2-2; no clear D gene. The sequence was collected from a human donor in a cohort sampled during active COVID-19. The CDR3 coding sequence is TGTGCCAGCAGCCCCCATCCCGGGGAGCTGTTTTTT. It yields the protein CASSPHPGELFF.